This TCR beta chain is from a study of cytomegalovirus exposure and HLA in healthy donors. Study-wide results and caveats: Overall, approximately 150 TCR beta chains were annotated as cytomegalovirus-associated.

In this sample, this clone turned up a few times. Antigen specificity is unknown. TCRdb keeps only in-frame clones here, not all; method: immunoSEQ multiplex PCR. Counted here are about 170,000 clones, roughly 86% occurring once; the ten biggest clones make up roughly 2.7%. CDR1 and CDR2 from the germline V gene are GTSNPN and SVGIG (reference sequence). V lost 3 bases to trimming and J lost 7 bases; unmatched junction nucleotides: 11. The CDR3 is 14 residues long. The source material was PBMCs. V is TRBV30 and J is TRBJ2-7; 8 bases match TRBD1. This receptor was identified in a man aged 18 to 30 in good health and CMV-seropositive. CDR3 sequence reads: CAWRPGQDVSEQYF. CDR3 nucleotides: TGTGCCTGGAGACCGGGACAGGATGTTTCAGAGCAGTACTTC.